What follows is one T cell receptor (beta chain) and its context. Assignment of participants to cohorts was predicated upon participant-reported clinical history. V lost 1 base, J lost 2 bases, and 1 base stayed unmatched. The CDR3 runs to 16 residues. The germline CDR1 and CDR2 sequences are SGHRS and YFSETQ. These data come from a study of blood T cell repertoires in COVID-19. Study-level background: The analysed material was cDNA or gDNA that came from T cells, B-cell-depleted T cells, or PBMCs.

Some clones are missing from TCRdb's copy, which holds only in-frame ones; the method was immunoSEQ multiplex PCR. The sample carries 200,000 to 250,000 clones, 80% to 95% recorded once. What was sequenced was PBMCs or T cells enriched from blood (not recorded which). The source of this sequence is a woman between 18 and 29 years old who had recovered from COVID-19. The genes are TRBV5-1 and TRBJ2-2, with 11 bases identical to TRBD2. In DNA form, the CDR3 reads TGCGCCAGCAGCTTGACTAGCGGGAGAAACACCGGGGAGCTGTTTTTT. As protein: CASSLTSGRNTGELFF.